The clone carrying this T cell receptor beta chain occurred a few times. This record belongs to a study of cytomegalovirus exposure and HLA in healthy donors. There are 15 residues in the CDR3. The germline CDR1 and CDR2 sequences are LNHDA and SQIVND (reference sequence). Trimming removed 7 bases from V and 2 bases from J, with 15 bases in between. This PCR relied on a set of 60 Vbeta primers and 13 Jbeta primers. Using immunoSEQ multiplex PCR, the repertoire was profiled, and TCRdb retains in-frame clones only, with some absent. The data hold around 130,000 clones, with around 72% observed a single time.

The chain links TRBV19 to TRBJ1-5; tentative D call: TRBD1 (5 bases). The sequenced sample was PBMCs. The sequence derives from a woman between 18 and 29 years old in good health and CMV-seronegative. The CDR3 coding sequence is TGTGCCAGTACCCGGGGTCCGGGGGGCAATCAGCCCCAGCATTTT. Translating it yields CASTRGPGGNQPQHF. Together with reference TRBV19 and TRBJ1-5, the CDR3 gives the full variable domain: DGGITQSPKYLFRKEGQNVTLSCEQNLNHDAMYWYRQDPGQGLRLIYYSQIVNDFQKGDIAEGYSVSREKKESFPLTVTSAQKNPTAFYLCASTRGPGGNQPQHFGDGTRLSIL.